This T cell receptor (beta chain) stems from a study of cytomegalovirus exposure and HLA in healthy donors. Note on this clone: Its antigen is currently unknown.

Use of 60 Vbeta and 13 Jbeta primers characterized the PCR. TCRdb's table, derived via immunoSEQ multiplex PCR, lists solely in-frame clones and lacks some. This table has some 130,000 clones, approximately 8.9% appearing once. Study outcomes and limitations: Previously analyzed data showed that most TCR beta V segments were productive at a frequency of about 90% or about 30%. TCR beta chains numbering more than 150 were designated cytomegalovirus-associated. Accurate predictions that matched the HLA-A and HLA-B alleles of most subjects were reportedly made from TCR beta sequences.

The ends were cut back, 2 bases at V and 2 bases at J, with 10 bases in the middle. The germline V gene has CDR1 SGHRS and CDR2 YFSETQ. This CDR3 has 14 amino acids. This chain links TRBV5-1 with TRBJ2-5; D is unclear. Source material: PBMCs. This sequence originates from a woman in her thirties or forties in good health and CMV-seropositive. The CDR3 region is CASSFTVAQETQYF. For the CDR3, the DNA is TGCGCCAGCAGCTTTACAGTGGCACAAGAGACCCAGTACTTC.